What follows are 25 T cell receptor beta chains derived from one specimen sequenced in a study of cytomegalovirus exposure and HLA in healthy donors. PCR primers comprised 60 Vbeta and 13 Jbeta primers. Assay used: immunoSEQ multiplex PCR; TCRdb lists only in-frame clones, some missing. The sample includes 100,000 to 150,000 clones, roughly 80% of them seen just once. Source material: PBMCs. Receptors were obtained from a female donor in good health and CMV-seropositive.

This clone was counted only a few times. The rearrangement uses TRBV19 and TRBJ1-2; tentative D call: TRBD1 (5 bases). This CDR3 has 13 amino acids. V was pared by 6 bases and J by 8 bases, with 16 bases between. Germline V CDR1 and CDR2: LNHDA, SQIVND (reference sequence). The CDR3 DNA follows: TGTGCCAGTAGCACCTCCTGGGGGGAAGGCTACACCTTC. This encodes CASSTSWGEGYTF.

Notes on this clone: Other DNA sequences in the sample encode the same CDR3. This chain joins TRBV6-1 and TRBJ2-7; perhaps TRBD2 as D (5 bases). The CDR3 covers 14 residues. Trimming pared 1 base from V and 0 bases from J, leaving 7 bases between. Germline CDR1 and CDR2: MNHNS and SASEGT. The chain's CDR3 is CASSEVGSSYEQYF. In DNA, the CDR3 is TGTGCCAGCAGTGAAGTTGGGAGCTCCTACGAGCAGTACTTC.

CDR3 coding DNA: TGTGCCAGTAGTATGGCAGGTTCGCTTTCTGAAGCTTTCTTT. It specifies CASSMAGSLSEAFF. The gene calls are TRBV19 and TRBJ1-1, with D unclear. The CDR3 has 14 residues. The germline gives CDR1 LNHDA, CDR2 SQIVND (reference sequence). Between the trimmed V and J ends, which lost 3 bases and 6 bases, there was a span of 14 bases.

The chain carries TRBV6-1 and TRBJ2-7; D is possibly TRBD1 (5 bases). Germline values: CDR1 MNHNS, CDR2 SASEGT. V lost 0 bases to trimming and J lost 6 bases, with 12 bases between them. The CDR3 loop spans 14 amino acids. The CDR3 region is CASSEAVGPGEQYF. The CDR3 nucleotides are TGTGCCAGCAGTGAAGCGGTGGGGCCCGGCGAGCAGTACTTC.

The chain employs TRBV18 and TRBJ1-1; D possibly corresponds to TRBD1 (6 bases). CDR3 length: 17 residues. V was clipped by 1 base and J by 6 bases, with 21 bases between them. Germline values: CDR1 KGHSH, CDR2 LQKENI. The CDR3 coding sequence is TGTGCCAGCTCACCACGGGACACCTCATATACCGCTGCTGAAGCTTTCTTT. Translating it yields CASSPRDTSYTAAEAFF. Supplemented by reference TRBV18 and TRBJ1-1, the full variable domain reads NAGVMQNPRHLVRRRGQEARLRCSPMKGHSHVYWYRQLPEEGLKFMVYLQKENIIDESGMPKERFSAEFPKEGPSILRIQQVVRGDSAAYFCASSPRDTSYTAAEAFFGQGTRLTVV.

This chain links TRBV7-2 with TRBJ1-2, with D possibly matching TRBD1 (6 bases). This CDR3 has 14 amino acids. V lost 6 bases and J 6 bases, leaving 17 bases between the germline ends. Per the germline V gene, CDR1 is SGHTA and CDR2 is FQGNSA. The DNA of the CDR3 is TGTGCCAGCAGTTCTCCCGGGGGGCTAGATGGCTACACCTTC. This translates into CASSSPGGLDGYTF.

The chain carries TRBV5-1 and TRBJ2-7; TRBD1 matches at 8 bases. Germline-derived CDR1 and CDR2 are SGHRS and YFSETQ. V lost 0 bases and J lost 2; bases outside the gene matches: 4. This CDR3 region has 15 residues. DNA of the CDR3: TGCGCCAGCAGCTTGGCAGGGGGCGCAACCTACGAGCAGTACTTC. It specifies CASSLAGGATYEQYF.

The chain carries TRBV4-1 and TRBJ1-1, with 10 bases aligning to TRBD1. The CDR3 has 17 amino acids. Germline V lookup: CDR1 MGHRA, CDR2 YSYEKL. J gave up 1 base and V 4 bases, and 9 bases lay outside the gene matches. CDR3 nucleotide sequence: TGCGCCAGCAGCCTTCCCAGGGGACAGGGGAGGAACACTGAAGCTTTCTTT. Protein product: CASSLPRGQGRNTEAFF.

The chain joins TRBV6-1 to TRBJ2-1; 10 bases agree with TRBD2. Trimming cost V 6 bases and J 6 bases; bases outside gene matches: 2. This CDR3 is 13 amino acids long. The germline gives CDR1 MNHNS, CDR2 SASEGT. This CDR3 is CASSSSGGNEQFF. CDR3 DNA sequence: TGTGCCAGCAGCTCTAGCGGGGGCAATGAGCAGTTCTTC.

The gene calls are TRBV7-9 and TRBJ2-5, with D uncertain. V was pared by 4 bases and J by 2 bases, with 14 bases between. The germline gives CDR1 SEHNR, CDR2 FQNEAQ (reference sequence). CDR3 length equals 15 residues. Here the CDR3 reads CASSSPLPLQETQYF. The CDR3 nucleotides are TGTGCCAGCAGCTCGCCACTACCCCTACAAGAGACCCAGTACTTC. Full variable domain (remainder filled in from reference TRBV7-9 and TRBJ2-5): DTGVSQNPRHKITKRGQNVTFRCDPISEHNRLYWYRQTLGQGPEFLTYFQNEAQLEKSRLLSDRFSAERPKGSFSTLEIQRTEQGDSAMYLCASSSPLPLQETQYFGPGTRLLVL.

CDR3 DNA sequence: TGTGCCACCAGCAGATCCCAGGGTGCGAGCACAGATACGCAGTATTTT. Its translation is CATSRSQGASTDTQYF. The gene calls are TRBV15 and TRBJ2-3, with a possible D match to TRBD1 (5 bases). This CDR3 region has 16 residues. The V gene lost 2 bases and the J gene lost 0 bases, with 12 bases spanning the gap. From germline, CDR1 is LNHNV and CDR2 YYDKDF (reference sequence). Supplemented by reference TRBV15 and TRBJ2-3, the full variable domain reads DAMVIQNPRYQVTQFGKPVTLSCSQTLNHNVMYWYQQKSSQAPKLLFHYYDKDFNNEADTPDNFQSRRPNTSFCFLDIRSPGLGDTAMYLCATSRSQGASTDTQYFGPGTRLTVL.

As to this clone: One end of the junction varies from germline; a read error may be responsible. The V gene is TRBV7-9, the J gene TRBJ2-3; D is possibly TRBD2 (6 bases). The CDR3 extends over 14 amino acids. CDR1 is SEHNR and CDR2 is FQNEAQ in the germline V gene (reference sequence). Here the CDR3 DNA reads TGTGCCAGTAGCTTTAGCGGACCCACAGATACGCAGTATTTT. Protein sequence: CASSFSGPTDTQYF.

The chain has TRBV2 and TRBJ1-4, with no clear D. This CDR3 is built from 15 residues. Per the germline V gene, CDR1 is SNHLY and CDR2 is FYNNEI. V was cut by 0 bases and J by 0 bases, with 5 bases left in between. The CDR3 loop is CASSEAGATNEKLFF. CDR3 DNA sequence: TGTGCCAGCAGTGAAGCCGGGGCAACTAATGAAAAACTGTTTTTT. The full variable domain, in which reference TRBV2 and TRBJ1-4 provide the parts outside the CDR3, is EPEVTQTPSHQVTQMGQEVILRCVPISNHLYFYWYRQILGQKVEFLVSFYNNEISEKSEIFDDQFSVERPDGSNFTLKIRSTKLEDSAMYFCASSEAGATNEKLFFGSGTQLSVL.

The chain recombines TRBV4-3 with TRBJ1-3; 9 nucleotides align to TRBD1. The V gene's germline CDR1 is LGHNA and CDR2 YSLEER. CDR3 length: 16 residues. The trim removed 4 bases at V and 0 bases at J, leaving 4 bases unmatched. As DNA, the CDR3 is TGCGCCAGCAGCCTCTTGACAGGGGGCTCTGGAAACACCATATATTTT. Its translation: CASSLLTGGSGNTIYF.

The CDR3 loop is CASSLSRADNEQFF. The DNA of the CDR3 is TGTGCCAGCAGTTTATCGAGGGCTGACAATGAGCAGTTCTTC. The J gene is TRBJ2-1, the V gene TRBV27; perhaps TRBD2 as D (5 bases). The CDR3 is made up of 14 amino acids. V was clipped by 0 bases and J by 5 bases, with 8 bases between them. Germline CDR1 reads MNHEY; CDR2 reads SMNVEV (reference sequence).

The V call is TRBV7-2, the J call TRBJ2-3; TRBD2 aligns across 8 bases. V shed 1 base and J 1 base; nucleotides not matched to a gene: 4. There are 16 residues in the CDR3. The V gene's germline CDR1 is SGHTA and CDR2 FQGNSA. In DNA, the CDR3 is TGTGCCAGCAGCTTAGTAGGGACTAGTCGCACAGATACGCAGTATTTT. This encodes CASSLVGTSRTDTQYF.

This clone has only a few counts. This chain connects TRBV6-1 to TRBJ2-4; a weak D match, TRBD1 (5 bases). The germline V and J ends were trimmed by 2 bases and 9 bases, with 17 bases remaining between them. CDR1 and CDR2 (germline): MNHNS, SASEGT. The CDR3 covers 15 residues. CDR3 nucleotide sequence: TGTGCCAGCAGTGAAAGGGTGGGGCTGGTTGGCATTCAGTACTTC. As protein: CASSERVGLVGIQYF.

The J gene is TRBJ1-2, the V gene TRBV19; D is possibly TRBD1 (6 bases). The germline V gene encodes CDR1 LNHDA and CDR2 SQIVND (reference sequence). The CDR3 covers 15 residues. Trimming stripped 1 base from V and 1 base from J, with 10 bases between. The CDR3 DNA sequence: TGTGCCAGTAGTATAGTAGGACAGTTTAACTATGGCTACACCTTC. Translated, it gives CASSIVGQFNYGYTF.

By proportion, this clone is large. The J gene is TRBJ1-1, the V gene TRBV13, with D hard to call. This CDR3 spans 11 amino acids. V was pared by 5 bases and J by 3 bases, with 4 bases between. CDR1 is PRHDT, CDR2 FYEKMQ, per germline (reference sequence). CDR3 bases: TGTGCCAGCAGCGCGGACACTGAAGCTTTCTTT. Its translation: CASSADTEAFF.

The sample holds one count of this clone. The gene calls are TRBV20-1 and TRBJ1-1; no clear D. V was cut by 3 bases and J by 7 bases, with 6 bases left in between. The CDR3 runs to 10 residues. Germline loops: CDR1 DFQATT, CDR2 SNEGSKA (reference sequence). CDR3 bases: TGCAGTGCTAGTAGGAGTGAAGCTTTCTTT. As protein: CSASRSEAFF.

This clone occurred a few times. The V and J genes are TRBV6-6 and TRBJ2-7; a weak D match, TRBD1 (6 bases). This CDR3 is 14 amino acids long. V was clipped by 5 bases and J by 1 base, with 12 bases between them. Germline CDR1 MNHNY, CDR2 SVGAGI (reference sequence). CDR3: CASSIRTASYEQYF. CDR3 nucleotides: TGTGCCAGCAGTATCCGGACAGCTTCCTACGAGCAGTACTTC.

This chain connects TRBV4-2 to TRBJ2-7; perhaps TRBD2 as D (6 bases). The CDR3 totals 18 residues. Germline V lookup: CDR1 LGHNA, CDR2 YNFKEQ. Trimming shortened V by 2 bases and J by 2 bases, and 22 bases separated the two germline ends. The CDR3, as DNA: TGTGCCAGCAGCCAACGGTCGGGCGGGGCCCTGCGGGCCTACGAGCAGTACTTC. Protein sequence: CASSQRSGGALRAYEQYF.

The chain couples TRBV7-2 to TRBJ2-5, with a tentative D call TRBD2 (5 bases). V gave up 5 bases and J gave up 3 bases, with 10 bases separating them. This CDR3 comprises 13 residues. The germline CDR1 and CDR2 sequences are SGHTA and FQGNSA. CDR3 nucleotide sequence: TGTGCCAGCAGCGGGCAGACTAAAGAGACCCAGTACTTC. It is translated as CASSGQTKETQYF.

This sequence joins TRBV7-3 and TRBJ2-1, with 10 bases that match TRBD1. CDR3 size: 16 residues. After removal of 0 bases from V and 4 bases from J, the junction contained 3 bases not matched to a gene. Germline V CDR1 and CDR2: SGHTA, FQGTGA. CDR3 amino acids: CASSLTGQGFYNEQFF. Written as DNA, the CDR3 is TGTGCCAGCAGCTTAACGGGACAGGGGTTTTACAATGAGCAGTTCTTC. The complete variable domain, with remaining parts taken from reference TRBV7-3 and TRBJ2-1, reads GAGVSQTPSNKVTEKGKYVELRCDPISGHTALYWYRQSLGQGPEFLIYFQGTGAADDSGLPNDRFFAVRPEGSVSTLKIQRTERGDSAVYLCASSLTGQGFYNEQFFGPGTRLTVL.

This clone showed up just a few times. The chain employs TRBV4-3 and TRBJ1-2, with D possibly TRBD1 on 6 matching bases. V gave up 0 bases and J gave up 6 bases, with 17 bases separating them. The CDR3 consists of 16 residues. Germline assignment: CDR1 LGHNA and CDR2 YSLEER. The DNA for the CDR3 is TGCGCCAGCAGCCAAGAAGTAGTCCGGGACACCCATGGCTACACCTTC. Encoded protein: CASSQEVVRDTHGYTF.